This TCR beta chain stems from a study of blood T cell repertoires in COVID-19. How the authors handled the data: Amplification with reference gene primers provided the estimates of nucleated cell counts. TCRdb's table, derived via immunoSEQ multiplex PCR, lists solely in-frame clones and lacks some. V, J and clone size reflect that table, while D and trimming were determined from the DNA. The profile shows about 130,000 clones, about 80% of them singletons. Per the germline V gene, CDR1 is SGHKS and CDR2 is YYEKEE (reference sequence). This CDR3 has 15 residues. The V end lost 1 base, the J end lost 6 bases, and 13 bases lay between the germline ends.

The sample taken for sequencing was peripheral blood. The source of this sequence is a man aged 60 to 75 with acute or convalescent COVID-19. V and J are TRBV5-5 and TRBJ2-2, with D possibly TRBD2 on 6 matching bases. The CDR3 loop is CASSLRLPGAGELFF. The CDR3 coding sequence is TGTGCCAGCAGCTTGAGACTCCCGGGGGCCGGGGAGCTGTTTTTT.